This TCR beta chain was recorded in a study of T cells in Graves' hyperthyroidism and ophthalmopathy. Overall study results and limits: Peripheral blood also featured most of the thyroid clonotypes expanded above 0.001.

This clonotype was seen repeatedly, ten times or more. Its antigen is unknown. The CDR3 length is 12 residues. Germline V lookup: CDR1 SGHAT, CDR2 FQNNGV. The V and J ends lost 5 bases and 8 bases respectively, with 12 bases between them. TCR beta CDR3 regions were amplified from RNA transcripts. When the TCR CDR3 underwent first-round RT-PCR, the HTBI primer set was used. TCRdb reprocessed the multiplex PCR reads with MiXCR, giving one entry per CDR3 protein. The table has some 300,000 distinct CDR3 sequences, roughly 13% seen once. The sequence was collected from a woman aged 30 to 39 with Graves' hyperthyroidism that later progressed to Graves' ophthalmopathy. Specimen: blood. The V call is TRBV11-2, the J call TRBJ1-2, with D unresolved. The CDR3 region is CASSPDLTGYTF. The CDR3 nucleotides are TGTGCCAGCAGCCCGGATTTGACGGGCTACACCTTC. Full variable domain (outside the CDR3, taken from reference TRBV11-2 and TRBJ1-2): EAGVAQSPRYKIIEKRQSVAFWCNPISGHATLYWYQQILGQGPKLLIQFQNNGVVDDSQLPKDRFSAERLKGVDSTLKIQPAKLEDSAVYLCASSPDLTGYTFGSGTRLTVV.